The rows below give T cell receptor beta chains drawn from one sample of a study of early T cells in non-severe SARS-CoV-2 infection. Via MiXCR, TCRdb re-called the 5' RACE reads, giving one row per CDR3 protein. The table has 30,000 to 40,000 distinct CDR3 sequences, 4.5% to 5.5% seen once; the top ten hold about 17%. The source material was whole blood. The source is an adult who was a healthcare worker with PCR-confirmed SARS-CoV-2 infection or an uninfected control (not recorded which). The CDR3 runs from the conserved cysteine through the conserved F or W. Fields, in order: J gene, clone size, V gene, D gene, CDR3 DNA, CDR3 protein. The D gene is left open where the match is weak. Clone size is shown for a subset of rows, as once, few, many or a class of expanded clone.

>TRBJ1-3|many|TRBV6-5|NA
TGTGCCAGCAGGCAGGGTGATGGAAACACCATATATTTT
CASRQGDGNTIYF
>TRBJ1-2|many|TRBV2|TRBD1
TGTGCCAGCAGTGATGACAGGGATGGCTATGGCTACACCTTC
CASSDDRDGYGYTF
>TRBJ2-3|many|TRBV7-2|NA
TGTGCCAGCAGTCCGGGCAAGAGCACAGATACGCAGTATTTT
CASSPGKSTDTQYF
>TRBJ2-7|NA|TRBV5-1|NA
TGCGCCAGCAAAAAGACAGCTAACTCCTACGAGCAGTACTTC
CASKKTANSYEQYF
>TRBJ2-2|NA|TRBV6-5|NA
TGTGCCAGCAGTTACCGGCGGTCAGGGGAGCTGTTTTTT
CASSYRRSGELFF
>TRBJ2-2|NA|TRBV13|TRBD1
TGTGCCAGCAGTTCAGGGGGCGCGGACACCGGGGAGCTGTTTTTT
CASSSGGADTGELFF
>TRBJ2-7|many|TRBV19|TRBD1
TGTGCCAGTAGTCGTAGACAGGGAGTCTCCTACGAGCAGTACTTC
CASSRRQGVSYEQYF
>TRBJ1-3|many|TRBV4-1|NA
TGCGCCAGCAGCCAAGGAACAGTCTCTGGAAACACCATATATTTT
CASSQGTVSGNTIYF
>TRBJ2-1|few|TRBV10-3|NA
TGTGCCATCAGTGATTTGGTGGTAGAACGGAATGAGCAGTTCTTC
CAISDLVVERNEQFF
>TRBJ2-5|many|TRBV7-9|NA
TGTGCCAGCAGCTTAGCTATCTCGGAGACCCAGTACTTC
CASSLAISETQYF
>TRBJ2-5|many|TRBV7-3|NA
TGTGCCAGCAGCTTAAAGAGAGGAGAGACCCAGTACTTC
CASSLKRGETQYF
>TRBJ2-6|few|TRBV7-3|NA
TGTGCCAGCAGCCGCGGCGCTGGTGGGGCCAACGTCCTGACTTTC
CASSRGAGGANVLTF
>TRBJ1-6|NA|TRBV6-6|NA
TGTGCCAGCAGTTACGGGGCCGGCGATTCACCCCTCCACTTT
CASSYGAGDSPLHF
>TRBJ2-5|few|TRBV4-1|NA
TGCGCCAGCAGCCAAGATGGAGCCGCGGGGACCCTCCAAGAGACCCAGTACTTC
CASSQDGAAGTLQETQYF
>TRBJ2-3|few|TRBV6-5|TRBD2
TGTGCCAGCAGTTACCTCCTAGCGGGGGTTTATACGCAGTATTTT
CASSYLLAGVYTQYF
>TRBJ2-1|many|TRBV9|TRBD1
TGTGCCAGCAGCGGAGGGATTCACGGGACAGGGGATTACAATGAGCAGTTCTTC
CASSGGIHGTGDYNEQFF
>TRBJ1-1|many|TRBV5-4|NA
TGTGCCAGCAGCTCGGACATGAACACTGAAGCTTTCTTT
CASSSDMNTEAFF
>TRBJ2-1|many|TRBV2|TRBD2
TGTGCCAGCACCCCTAGGACTAGCGGCTACAATGAGCAGTTCTTC
CASTPRTSGYNEQFF
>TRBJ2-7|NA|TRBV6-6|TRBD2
TGTGCCAGCAGCGGGGGGTACGAGCAGTACTTC
CASSGGYEQYF
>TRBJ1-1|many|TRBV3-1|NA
TGTGCCAGCAGCAACAGGGCCGAAGCTTTCTTT
CASSNRAEAFF
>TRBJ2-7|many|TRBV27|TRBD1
TGTGCCAGCAGTTTACTTGGACAGGGCTACGAGCAGTACTTC
CASSLLGQGYEQYF
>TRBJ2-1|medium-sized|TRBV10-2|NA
TGCGCCAGCAGTGACCATACGGATCGAGGTGAGCAGTTCTTC
CASSDHTDRGEQFF
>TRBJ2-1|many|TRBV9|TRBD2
TGTGCCAGCAGCGTAGGAAATAGCGGGGGGCCCTACAATGAGCAGTTCTTC
CASSVGNSGGPYNEQFF
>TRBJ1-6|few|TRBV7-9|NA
TGTGCCAGCAGCTCTCAGGGGCTCTCGGCTCCCTATTCACCCCTCCACTTT
CASSSQGLSAPYSPLHF
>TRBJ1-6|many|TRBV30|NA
TGTGCCTGGAGTCTTCAGTGGACAGCCGCGGCTAATTCACCCCTCCACTTT
CAWSLQWTAAANSPLHF
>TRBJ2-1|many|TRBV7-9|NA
TGTGCCAGCAGCCAATCATACCGGGGAGAGCAGTTCTTC
CASSQSYRGEQFF
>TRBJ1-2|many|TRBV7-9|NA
TGTGCCAGCAGCCGAGGGACCCCGGCTGAGGGCTACACCTTC
CASSRGTPAEGYTF
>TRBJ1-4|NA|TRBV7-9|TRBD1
TGTGCCAGCAGCTTAGCTGGGACAGGGGGATATGAAAAACTGTTTTTT
CASSLAGTGGYEKLFF